This record concerns one TCR beta chain sequence. Its antigen is not known. V dropped 7 bases and J dropped 4; count of bases not matched to a gene: 8. This CDR3 comprises 15 residues. Germline CDR1 is MNHEY and CDR2 is SMNVEV (reference sequence). The data were taken from a study of cytomegalovirus exposure and HLA in healthy donors. Study-wide results and limits: Overall, 164 TCR beta chains were annotated as cytomegalovirus-associated. It was found in a later analysis that first-cohort TCR clusters tended to co-occur in the 90 to 150 validation repertoires.

The donors were part of the validation cohort, which consisted of roughly 120 subjects and was separate from the first cohort of around 620 subjects. The repertoire was sequenced with immunoSEQ multiplex PCR; TCRdb's copy has only in-frame clones and lacks some. Of 160,000 or so clones in the sample, 87% were seen once. The specimen sequenced was PBMCs. The chain carries TRBV27 and TRBJ2-5, with 11 bases aligning to TRBD1. The source is a woman aged 25-40 years in good health and CMV-seronegative. CDR3 sequence (DNA): TGTGCCAGCAAGTGGGACAGGGGGTTAGGAGAGACCCAGTACTTC. Translation gives CASKWDRGLGETQYF.